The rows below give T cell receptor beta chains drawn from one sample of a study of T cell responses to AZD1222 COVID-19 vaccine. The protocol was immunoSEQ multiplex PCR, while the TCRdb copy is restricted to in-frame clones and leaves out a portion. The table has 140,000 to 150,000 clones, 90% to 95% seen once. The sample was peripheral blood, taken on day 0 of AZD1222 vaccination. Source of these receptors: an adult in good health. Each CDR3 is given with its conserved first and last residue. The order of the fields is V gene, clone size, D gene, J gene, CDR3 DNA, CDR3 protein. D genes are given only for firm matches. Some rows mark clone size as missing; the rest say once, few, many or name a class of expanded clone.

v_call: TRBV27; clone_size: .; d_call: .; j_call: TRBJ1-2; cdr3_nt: TGTGCCAGCAGTTCGAATGGGGCTCATGGCTACACCTTC; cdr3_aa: CASSSNGAHGYTF
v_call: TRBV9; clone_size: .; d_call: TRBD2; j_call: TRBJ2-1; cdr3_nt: TGTGCCAGCAGGCGGGAGGGCACCAATGAGCAGTTCTTC; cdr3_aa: CASRREGTNEQFF
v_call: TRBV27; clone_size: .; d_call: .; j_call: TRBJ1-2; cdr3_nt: TGTGCCAGCAGTGCGGCGGGTCGACCTAATGGCTACACCTTC; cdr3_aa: CASSAAGRPNGYTF
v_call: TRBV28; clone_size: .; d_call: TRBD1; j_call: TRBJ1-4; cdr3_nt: TGTGCCAGCAGTGACAGGGTGGGTGAAAAACTGTTTTTT; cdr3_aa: CASSDRVGEKLFF
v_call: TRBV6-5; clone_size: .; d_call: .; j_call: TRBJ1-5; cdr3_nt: TGTGCCAGCAGATGGACAGCAGGTACTCAGCCCCAGCATTTT; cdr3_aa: CASRWTAGTQPQHF
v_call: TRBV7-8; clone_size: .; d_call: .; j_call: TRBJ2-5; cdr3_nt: TGTGCCAGCAGCTTTGTCGAGACCCAGTACTTC; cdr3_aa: CASSFVETQYF
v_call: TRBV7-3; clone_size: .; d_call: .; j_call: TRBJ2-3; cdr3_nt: TGTGCCAGCAGCTTATTAGGGGCAGATACGCAGTATTTT; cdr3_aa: CASSLLGADTQYF
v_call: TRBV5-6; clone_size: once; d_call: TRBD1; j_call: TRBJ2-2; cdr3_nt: TGTGCCAGCAGCATCTACAGGGGTCGGGGCACCGGGGAGCTGTTTTTT; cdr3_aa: CASSIYRGRGTGELFF
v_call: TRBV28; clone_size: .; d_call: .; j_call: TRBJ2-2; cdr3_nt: TGTGCCAGCAGTTTCCCGGGGCCTCGGACCGGGGAGCTGTTTTTT; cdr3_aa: CASSFPGPRTGELFF
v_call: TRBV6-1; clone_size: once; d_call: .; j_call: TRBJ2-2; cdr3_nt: TGTGCCAGCAGTGAAGCGTTAGGGACTCTAGTCACCGGGGAGCTGTTTTTT; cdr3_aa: CASSEALGTLVTGELFF
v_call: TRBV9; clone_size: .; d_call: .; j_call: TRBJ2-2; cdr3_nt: TGTGCCAGCAGCGTAGAGATGACGGCTACCGGGGAGCTGTTTTTT; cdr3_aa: CASSVEMTATGELFF
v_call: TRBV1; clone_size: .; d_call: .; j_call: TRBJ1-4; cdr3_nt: TGCACCAGCAGCCAAGTGAGGGAAAAACTGTTTTTT; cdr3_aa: CTSSQVREKLFF
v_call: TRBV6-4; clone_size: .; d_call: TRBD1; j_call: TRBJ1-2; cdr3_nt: TGTGCCAGCAGACCGCAGGGGGACTATGGCTACACCTTC; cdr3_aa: CASRPQGDYGYTF
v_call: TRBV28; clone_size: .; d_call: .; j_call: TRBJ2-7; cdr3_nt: TGTGCCAGCATTCCCGGGGGCAACACCGAGCAGTACTTC; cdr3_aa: CASIPGGNTEQYF
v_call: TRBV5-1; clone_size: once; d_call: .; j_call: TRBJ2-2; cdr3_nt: TGCGCCAGCAGCCCCATGGCGAACACCGGGGAGCTGTTTTTT; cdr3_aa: CASSPMANTGELFF
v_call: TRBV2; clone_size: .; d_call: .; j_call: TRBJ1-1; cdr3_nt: TGTGCCAGCAGTGTGAGCCGGGGGACTGAAGCTTTCTTT; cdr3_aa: CASSVSRGTEAFF
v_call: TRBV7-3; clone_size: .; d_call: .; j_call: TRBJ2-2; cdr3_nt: TGTGCCAGCAGCCTAGGGGGAAAGAACACCGGGGAGCTGTTTTTT; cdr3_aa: CASSLGGKNTGELFF
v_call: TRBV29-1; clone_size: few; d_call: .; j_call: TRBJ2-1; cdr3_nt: TGCAGCGCGACCAGCTCCTACAATGAGCAGTTCTTC; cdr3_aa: CSATSSYNEQFF
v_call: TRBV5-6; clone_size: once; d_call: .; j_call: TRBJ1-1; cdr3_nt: TGTGCCAGCAGACGAGGACCTGAAGCTTTCTTT; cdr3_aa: CASRRGPEAFF
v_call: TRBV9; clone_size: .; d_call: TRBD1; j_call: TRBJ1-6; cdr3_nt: TGTGCCAGCAGCGTAGGTAGGACAGGGAATTCACCCCTCCACTTT; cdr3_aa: CASSVGRTGNSPLHF
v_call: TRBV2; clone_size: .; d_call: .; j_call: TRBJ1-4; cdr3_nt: TGTGCCAGCAGTGAACGAGGGACAACTAATGAAAAACTGTTTTTT; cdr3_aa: CASSERGTTNEKLFF
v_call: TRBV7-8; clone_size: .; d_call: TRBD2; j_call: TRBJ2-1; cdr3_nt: TGTGCCAGCAGGCCTCGACTAGCGGGGGACTTCAATGAGCAGTTCTTC; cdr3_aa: CASRPRLAGDFNEQFF
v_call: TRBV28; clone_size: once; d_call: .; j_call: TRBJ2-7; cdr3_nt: TGTGCCAGCGGGAGGGCAACAGGGGGATGGGGGAAGTCGTCCAACGAGCAGTACTTC; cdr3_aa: CASGRATGGWGKSSNEQYF
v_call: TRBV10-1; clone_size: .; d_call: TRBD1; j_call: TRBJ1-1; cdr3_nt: TGCGCCAGCAGTGATAACAGGGGGCCCAAGATTGAAGCTTTCTTT; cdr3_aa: CASSDNRGPKIEAFF
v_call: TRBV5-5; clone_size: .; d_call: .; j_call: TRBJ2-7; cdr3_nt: TGTGCCAGCAGCTTGTCCGGCTACGAGCAGTACTTC; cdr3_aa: CASSLSGYEQYF
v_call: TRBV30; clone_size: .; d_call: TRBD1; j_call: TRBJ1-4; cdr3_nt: TGTGCCTGGAGTCAGGGACAGATTAATGAAAAACTGTTTTTT; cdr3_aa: CAWSQGQINEKLFF
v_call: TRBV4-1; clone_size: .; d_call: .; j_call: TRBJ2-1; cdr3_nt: TGCGCCAGCAGTCAAAACAATGAGCAGTTCTTC; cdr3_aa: CASSQNNEQFF
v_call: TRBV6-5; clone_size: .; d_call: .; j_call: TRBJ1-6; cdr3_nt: TGTGCCAGCAGTTACCATGTTGGGGCAGGCAATTCACCCCTCCACTTT; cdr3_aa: CASSYHVGAGNSPLHF
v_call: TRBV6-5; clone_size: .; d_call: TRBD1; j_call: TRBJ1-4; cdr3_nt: TGTGCCAGCAGTTCCCAGGGGAGACAGGGGGAAAAACTGTTTTTT; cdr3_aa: CASSSQGRQGEKLFF